The clone carrying this T cell receptor (beta chain) has just a few counts. Its antigen is undetermined. At the DNA level, this CDR3 is encoded by other sequences in the same sample as well. This sample stems from a study of CD8+ T cells in alopecia areata. After removal of 4 bases from V and 2 bases from J, the junction contained 7 bases not matched to a gene. This CDR3 spans 15 amino acids. Per germline, CDR1 MNHNS and CDR2 SASEGT. Extracted from the samples, RNA was reverse transcribed into cDNA to serve as the sequencing template. The assay was immunoSEQ multiplex PCR, and TCRdb's table has in-frame clones only and misses some. The table includes fewer than 250,000 clones, 60% detected once. Regarding treatment: oral pan-JAK inhibitor, 5-10 mg twice daily. Study findings and constraints: Tofacitinib significantly brought down scalp clonality and expanded CD8+ clones among top 100.

This specimen consisted of CD4+ T cells sorted from blood, obtained at week 24, from a patient treated with tofacitinib. J is TRBJ2-7 and V is TRBV6-1; TRBD1 aligns across 8 bases. This sequence was found in a human donor with alopecia areata. The CDR3 protein is CASSVETGGPYEQYF. The CDR3 coding sequence is TGTGCCAGCAGTGTAGAAACAGGGGGGCCCTACGAGCAGTACTTC.